This T cell receptor (beta chain) came from a study of cytomegalovirus exposure and HLA in healthy donors. This clone was counted between two and nine times. The PCR ran on 60 Vbeta and 13 Jbeta primers. Here immunoSEQ multiplex PCR was the method, and the copy in TCRdb shows in-frame clones only, minus some. The table records roughly 120,000 clones, almost 70% of them present only once. This TCR was sampled from a man younger than 40 in good health and CMV-seropositive. The material sequenced was PBMCs.

The CDR3 region has the DNA TGTGCCAGCAGTGGGGGGACTAGCGGCTATTCCAATGAGCAGTTCTTC. This encodes CASSGGTSGYSNEQFF. V gene TRBV2 combines with J gene TRBJ2-1; 11 nucleotides align to TRBD2. This CDR3 contains 16 residues. Looked up from germline, CDR1 is SNHLY and CDR2 is FYNNEI. The V segment lost 4 bases and the J segment 6 bases; nucleotides outside the gene matches: 8.